The 20 T cell receptor beta chains presented below share a single source sample, sequenced in a study of blood T cell repertoires in COVID-19. The method was immunoSEQ multiplex PCR; TCRdb's version includes in-frame clones alone and lacks a portion of them. Among some 250,000 clones listed, 75% to 90% were seen once. What was sequenced was peripheral blood. The source of these receptors is a man younger than 45 with active or convalescent COVID-19.

The rearrangement joins TRBV29-1 to TRBJ1-1; D gene ambiguous. CDR3 length: 12 amino acids. Germline assignment: CDR1 SQVTM and CDR2 ANQGSEA. The ends were cut back, 6 bases at V and 7 bases at J, with 15 bases in the middle. CDR3 sequence: CSVTERFDEAFF. The CDR3 region has the DNA TGCAGCGTGACGGAGAGGTTTGATGAAGCTTTCTTT.

In this sample, this clone turned up once. V is TRBV5-4 and J is TRBJ2-3; 7 bases are a match to TRBD2. This CDR3 has 14 residues. The V and J ends lost 3 bases and 5 bases, in that order; junction bases with no gene match: 6. Germline V lookup: CDR1 SGHNT, CDR2 YYREEE (reference sequence). The CDR3 DNA reads as TGTGCCAGCAGCTCCGGACTAGATATAGATACGCAGTATTTT. As protein: CASSSGLDIDTQYF. Complete variable domain (other parts from reference TRBV5-4 and TRBJ2-3): ETGVTQSPTHLIKTRGQQVTLRCSSQSGHNTVSWYQQALGQGPQFIFQYYREEENGRGNFPPRFSGLQFPNYSSELNVNALELDDSALYLCASSSGLDIDTQYFGPGTRLTVL.

The chain recombines TRBV5-8 with TRBJ2-7, with 8 bases fitting TRBD1. The CDR3 sequence is 14 residues long. With V trimmed by 6 bases and J by 7 bases, 12 bases remained unmatched. Looked up from germline, CDR1 is SGHTS and CDR2 is YDEGEE. CDR3 bases: TGTGCCAGCACCTCCCCGGGCAGGGGGCGAGAGCAGTACTTC. Translated: CASTSPGRGREQYF. Filled out from reference TRBV5-8 and TRBJ2-7, the complete variable domain reads EAGVTQSPTHLIKTRGQQATLRCSPISGHTSVYWYQQALGLGLQFLLWYDEGEERNRGNFPPRFSGRQFPNYSSELNVNALELEDSALYLCASTSPGRGREQYFGPGTRLTVT.

This chain uses TRBV7-3 with TRBJ2-2; TRBD2 agrees at 11 bases. This CDR3 is built from 18 residues. Trimming cost V 0 bases and J 6 bases; bases outside gene matches: 9. The germline V gene has CDR1 SGHTA and CDR2 FQGTGA. The CDR3 DNA is TGTGCCAGCAGCTTAACACTAGCGGGGGCGCGGTACGCCGGGGAGCTGTTTTTT. It yields the protein CASSLTLAGARYAGELFF.

The J gene is TRBJ2-7, the V gene TRBV3-1 (or the pseudogene TRBV3-2); 7 positions match TRBD2. Germline V CDR1 and CDR2: LGHDT, YNNKEL (reference sequence). The CDR3 spans 14 residues. With V trimmed by 8 bases and J by 1 base, 8 bases remained unmatched. The CDR3 loop is CASGEAGESYEQYF. CDR3 DNA: TGTGCCAGCGGGGAGGCGGGGGAGTCCTACGAGCAGTACTTC.

This clone was seen just once. This chain connects TRBV19 to TRBJ2-7; 9 positions agree with TRBD2. The CDR3 has 15 amino acids. V shed 1 base, J shed 4 bases, and the junction held 5 bases outside the gene matches. Germline V lookup: CDR1 LNHDA, CDR2 SQIVND (reference sequence). The CDR3 DNA reads as TGTGCCAGTAGTATAGGGGAGCGGGGGGTTTACGAGCAGTACTTC. It codes for CASSIGERGVYEQYF.

The chain combines TRBV7-2 with TRBJ1-1; unclear D gene. The V end was cut by 3 bases, the J end by 6 bases, with 8 bases between. The germline V gene has CDR1 SGHTA and CDR2 FQGNSA. The CDR3 has 12 residues. The CDR3 is CASSFRGSEAFF. The CDR3, as DNA: TGTGCCAGCAGCTTCCGAGGCTCTGAAGCTTTCTTT.

The CDR3 nucleotides are TGTGCCAGCGCCAACTCGGGGGGTCTCTCCTATAATTCACCCCTCCACTTT. The encoded protein is CASANSGGLSYNSPLHF. The V gene is TRBV28, the J gene TRBJ1-6; TRBD1 is a possible D gene (5 bases). V dropped 8 bases and J dropped 0 bases, with 17 bases sitting between them. CDR3 length: 17 residues. CDR1 and CDR2 from the germline V gene are MDHEN and SYDVKM.

The chain employs TRBV6-6 and TRBJ1-5; D is uncertain. The germline V gene encodes CDR1 MNHNY and CDR2 SVGAGI (reference sequence). The CDR3 is 14 amino acids. The V and J ends lost 7 bases and 0 bases respectively, with 10 bases between them. CDR3 sequence reads: CASNEQNSNQPQHF. CDR3 nucleotides: TGTGCCAGCAACGAACAGAATAGCAATCAGCCCCAGCATTTT.

The chain couples TRBV4-2 to TRBJ2-5; 8 nucleotides agree with TRBD1. CDR3 length equals 16 residues. V trimming: 2 bases; J trimming: 5 bases; junction bases outside the gene matches: 10. Per germline, CDR1 LGHNA and CDR2 YNFKEQ. In DNA form, the CDR3 reads TGTGCCAGCAGCCAACTCCAAGGACAGGGTTCCGAGACCCAGTACTTC. Its protein is CASSQLQGQGSETQYF.

This clone is a singleton in its sample. The V and J genes are TRBV6-5 and TRBJ2-7; D perhaps matches TRBD2 (6 bases). This CDR3 region has 13 residues. Trimming took off 7 bases at V and 3 bases at J, with 13 bases between the two ends. Germline lookup yields CDR1 MNHEY and CDR2 SVGAGI. The CDR3 coding sequence is TGTGCCAGCAAAGGAAAGGGACTCTACGAGCAGTACTTC. This sequence encodes CASKGKGLYEQYF.

The rearrangement joins TRBV10-2 to TRBJ1-5; a possible D gene is TRBD1 (5 bases). V lost 2 bases, J lost 7 bases, and 15 bases lay in between. Per the germline V gene, CDR1 is WSHSY and CDR2 is SAAADI. The CDR3 is 15 amino acids. In nucleotides, the CDR3 is TGCGCCAGCAGTGAGGCGTCAGGGTTCGACCAGCCCCAGCATTTT. As protein: CASSEASGFDQPQHF.

J is TRBJ1-1 and V is TRBV6-5; tentative D call: TRBD1 (6 bases). The V end was cut by 4 bases, the J end by 5 bases, with 17 bases between. The CDR3 extends over 15 amino acids. Germline CDR1 and CDR2: MNHEY and SVGAGI. CDR3 region: CASSLKQGGQTEAFF. The CDR3 nucleotides are TGTGCCAGCAGTTTGAAACAGGGCGGACAGACTGAAGCTTTCTTT.

CDR3 protein: CASSRGWAPQHF. DNA for the CDR3: TGTGCCAGTTCTCGGGGTTGGGCGCCCCAGCATTTT. V usage is TRBV19 and J usage is TRBJ1-5; unclear D gene. CDR1 is LNHDA and CDR2 is SQIVND in the germline V gene (reference sequence). The CDR3 has 12 residues. Trimming shortened V by 8 bases and J by 9 bases, and 14 bases separated the two germline ends.

This clone was counted between two and nine times. The CDR3 spells CASSPSRTGQGGLNTEAFF. Written as DNA, the CDR3 is TGTGCCAGCTCACCAAGTCGGACGGGACAGGGGGGTTTGAACACTGAAGCTTTCTTT. V and J are TRBV18 and TRBJ1-1; 11 bases match TRBD1. CDR3 length equals 19 residues. V was pared by 2 bases and J by 0 bases, with 11 bases of the junction left unmatched. Germline lookup yields CDR1 KGHSH and CDR2 LQKENI. The full variable domain, rest sourced from reference TRBV18 and TRBJ1-1, is NAGVMQNPRHLVRRRGQEARLRCSPMKGHSHVYWYRQLPEEGLKFMVYLQKENIIDESGMPKERFSAEFPKEGPSILRIQQVVRGDSAAYFCASSPSRTGQGGLNTEAFFGQGTRLTVV.

This chain joins TRBV2 and TRBJ1-6; the D gene is possibly TRBD1 (5 bases). In germline, CDR1 is SNHLY, CDR2 FYNNEI. Trimming stripped 2 bases from V and 5 bases from J, with 13 bases between. This CDR3 region has 16 residues. The CDR3 DNA reads TGTGCCAGCAGTGAACAAAGTTGGGGGGATAATTCACCCCTCCACTTT. Amino acids: CASSEQSWGDNSPLHF. The full variable domain, completed using reference TRBV2 and TRBJ1-6, is EPEVTQTPSHQVTQMGQEVILRCVPISNHLYFYWYRQILGQKVEFLVSFYNNEISEKSEIFDDQFSVERPDGSNFTLKIRSTKLEDSAMYFCASSEQSWGDNSPLHFGNGTRLTVT.

The J gene is TRBJ2-7, the V gene TRBV6-5; TRBD1 is a possible D gene (5 bases). This CDR3 spans 16 amino acids. Germline V lookup: CDR1 MNHEY, CDR2 SVGAGI. V was trimmed by 0 bases and J by 1 base, leaving 13 bases between them. The CDR3 loop is CASSYSKGRVSYEQYF. CDR3 in DNA: TGTGCCAGCAGTTACTCGAAGGGCAGGGTATCCTACGAGCAGTACTTC.

V and J are TRBV7-2 and TRBJ1-5; D call uncertain. The CDR3 has 15 amino acids. Trimming stripped 0 bases from V and 9 bases from J, with 15 bases between. Germline V gene data show CDR1 as SGHTA and CDR2 as FQGNSA. The CDR3 region is CASSLARAGPSPQHF. Written as DNA, the CDR3 is TGTGCCAGCAGCTTAGCGAGGGCAGGACCCTCGCCCCAGCATTTT.

The chain joins TRBV9 to TRBJ1-1; 7 nucleotides line up with TRBD1. The V and J ends lost 8 bases and 10 bases, in that order; junction bases with no gene match: 11. This CDR3 has 12 amino acids. Germline V CDR1 and CDR2: SGDLS, YYNGEE. CDR3 nucleotides: TGTGCCAGTTCTCCAGGGGGAATACGAGCTTTCTTT. Translating it yields CASSPGGIRAFF.

The V and J genes are TRBV5-4 and TRBJ2-3; a possible D gene is TRBD2 (5 bases). The CDR3 has 12 amino acids. Germline V gene lookup returns CDR1 SGHNT and CDR2 YYREEE (reference sequence). Trimming took 2 bases from V and 6 from J, leaving 7 bases between them. CDR3 region: CASSFGLDTQYF. The CDR3 bases are TGTGCCAGCAGCTTTGGACTGGATACGCAGTATTTT.